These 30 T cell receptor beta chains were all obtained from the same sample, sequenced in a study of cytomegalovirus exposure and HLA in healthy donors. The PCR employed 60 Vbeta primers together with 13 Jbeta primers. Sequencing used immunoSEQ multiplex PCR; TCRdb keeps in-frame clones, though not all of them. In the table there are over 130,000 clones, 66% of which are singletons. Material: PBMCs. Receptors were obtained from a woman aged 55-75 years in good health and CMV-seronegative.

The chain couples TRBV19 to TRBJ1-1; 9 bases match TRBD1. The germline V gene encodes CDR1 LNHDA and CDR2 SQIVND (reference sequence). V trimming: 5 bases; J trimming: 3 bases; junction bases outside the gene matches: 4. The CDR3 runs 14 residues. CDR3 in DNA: TGTGCCAGTAGTGCACAGGGGGCCGACACTGAAGCTTTCTTT. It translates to CASSAQGADTEAFF.

The CDR3 DNA reads as TGTGCCATCAAGCGGGGTTACGAGCAGTACTTC. Protein: CAIKRGYEQYF. J is TRBJ2-7 and V is TRBV10-3; 7 positions agree with TRBD2. Germline CDR1 is ENHRY and CDR2 is SYGVKD. J was trimmed by 4 bases and V by 7 bases; bases with no gene match: 1. CDR3 size: 11 residues.

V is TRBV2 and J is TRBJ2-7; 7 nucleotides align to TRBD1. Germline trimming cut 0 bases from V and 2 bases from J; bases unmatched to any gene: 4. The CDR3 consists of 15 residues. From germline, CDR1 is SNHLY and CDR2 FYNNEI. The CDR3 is CASSEAGTEAYEQYF. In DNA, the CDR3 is TGTGCCAGCAGTGAAGCCGGGACAGAGGCCTACGAGCAGTACTTC. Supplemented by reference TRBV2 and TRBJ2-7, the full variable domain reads EPEVTQTPSHQVTQMGQEVILRCVPISNHLYFYWYRQILGQKVEFLVSFYNNEISEKSEIFDDQFSVERPDGSNFTLKIRSTKLEDSAMYFCASSEAGTEAYEQYFGPGTRLTVT.

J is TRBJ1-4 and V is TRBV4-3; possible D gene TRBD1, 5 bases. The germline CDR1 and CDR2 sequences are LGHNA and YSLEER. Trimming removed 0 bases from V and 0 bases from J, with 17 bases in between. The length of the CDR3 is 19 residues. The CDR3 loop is CASSQDLRGSTATNEKLFF. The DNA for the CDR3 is TGCGCCAGCAGCCAAGATTTACGGGGGAGTACCGCAACTAATGAAAAACTGTTTTTT.

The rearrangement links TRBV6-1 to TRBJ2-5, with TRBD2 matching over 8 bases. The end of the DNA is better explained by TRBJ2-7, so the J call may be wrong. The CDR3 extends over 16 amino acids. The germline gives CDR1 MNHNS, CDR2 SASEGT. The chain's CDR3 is CASSEDRRGVYYEQYF. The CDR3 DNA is TGTGCCAGCAGTGAAGATCGGCGGGGGGTATATTACGAGCAGTACTTC.

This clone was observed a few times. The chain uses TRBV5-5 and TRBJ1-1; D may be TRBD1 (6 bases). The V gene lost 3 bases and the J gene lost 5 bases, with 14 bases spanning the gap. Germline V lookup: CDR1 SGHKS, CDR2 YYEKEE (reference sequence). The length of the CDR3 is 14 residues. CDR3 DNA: TGTGCCAGCAGCTCACAGGGTTTCGGTACTGAAGCTTTCTTT. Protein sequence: CASSSQGFGTEAFF.

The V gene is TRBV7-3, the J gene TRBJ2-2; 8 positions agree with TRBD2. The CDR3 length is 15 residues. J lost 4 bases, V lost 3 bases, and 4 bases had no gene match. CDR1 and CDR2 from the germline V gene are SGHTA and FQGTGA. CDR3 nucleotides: TGTGCCAGCAGCTTGGCGGGGGGCCCCACCGGGGAGCTGTTTTTT. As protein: CASSLAGGPTGELFF.

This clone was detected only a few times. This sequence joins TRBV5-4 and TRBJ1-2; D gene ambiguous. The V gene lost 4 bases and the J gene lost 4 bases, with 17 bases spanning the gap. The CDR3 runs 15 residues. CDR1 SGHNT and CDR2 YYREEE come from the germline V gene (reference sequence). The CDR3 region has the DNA TGTGCCAGCAGCCCAGTCGGGGAGGGCGGCTATGGCTACACCTTC. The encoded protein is CASSPVGEGGYGYTF.

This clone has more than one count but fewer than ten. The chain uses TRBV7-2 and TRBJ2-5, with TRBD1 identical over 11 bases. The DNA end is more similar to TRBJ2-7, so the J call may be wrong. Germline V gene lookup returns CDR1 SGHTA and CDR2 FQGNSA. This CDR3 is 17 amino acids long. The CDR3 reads CASSLRTGGLSSYEQYF. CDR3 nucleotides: TGTGCCAGCAGCTTAAGGACAGGGGGCCTTAGCTCCTACGAGCAGTACTTC.

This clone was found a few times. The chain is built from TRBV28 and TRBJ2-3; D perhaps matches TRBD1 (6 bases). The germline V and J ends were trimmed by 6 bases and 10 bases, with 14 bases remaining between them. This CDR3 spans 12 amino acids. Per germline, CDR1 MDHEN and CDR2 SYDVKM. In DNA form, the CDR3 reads TGTGCCAGCAGCCTCCTCACAGGGTCGCAGTATTTT. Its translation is CASSLLTGSQYF.

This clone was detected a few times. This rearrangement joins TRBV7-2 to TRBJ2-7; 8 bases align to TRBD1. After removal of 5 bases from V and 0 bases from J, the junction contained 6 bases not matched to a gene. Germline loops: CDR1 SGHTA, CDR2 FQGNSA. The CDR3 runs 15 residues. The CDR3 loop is CASSQGAGSSYEQYF. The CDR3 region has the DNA TGTGCCAGCAGCCAGGGGGCAGGAAGCTCCTACGAGCAGTACTTC.

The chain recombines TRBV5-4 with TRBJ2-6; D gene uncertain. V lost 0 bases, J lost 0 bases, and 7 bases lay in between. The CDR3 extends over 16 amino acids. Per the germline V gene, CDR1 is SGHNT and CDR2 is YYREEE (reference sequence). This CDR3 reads CASSLGRSSGANVLTF. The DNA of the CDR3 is TGTGCCAGCAGCTTGGGACGGAGCTCTGGGGCCAACGTCCTGACTTTC. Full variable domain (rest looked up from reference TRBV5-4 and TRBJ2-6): ETGVTQSPTHLIKTRGQQVTLRCSSQSGHNTVSWYQQALGQGPQFIFQYYREEENGRGNFPPRFSGLQFPNYSSELNVNALELDDSALYLCASSLGRSSGANVLTFGAGSRLTVL.

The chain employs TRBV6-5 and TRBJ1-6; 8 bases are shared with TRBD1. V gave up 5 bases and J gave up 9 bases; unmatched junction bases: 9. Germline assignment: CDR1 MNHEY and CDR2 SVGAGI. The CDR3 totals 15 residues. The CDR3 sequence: CASSRLGQAGSPLHF. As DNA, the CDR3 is TGTGCCAGCAGTCGCCTGGGACAGGCGGGTTCACCCCTCCACTTT.

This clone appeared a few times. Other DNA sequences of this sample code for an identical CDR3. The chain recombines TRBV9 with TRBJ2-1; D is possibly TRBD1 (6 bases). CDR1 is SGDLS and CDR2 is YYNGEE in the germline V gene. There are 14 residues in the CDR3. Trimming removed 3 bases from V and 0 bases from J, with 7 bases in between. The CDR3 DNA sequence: TGTGCCAGCAGCGCAGGGGACTCCTACAATGAGCAGTTCTTC. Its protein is CASSAGDSYNEQFF. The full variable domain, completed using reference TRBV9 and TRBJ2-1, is DSGVTQTPKHLITATGQRVTLRCSPRSGDLSVYWYQQSLDQGLQFLIQYYNGEERAKGNILERFSAQQFPDLHSELNLSSLELGDSALYFCASSAGDSYNEQFFGPGTRLTVL.

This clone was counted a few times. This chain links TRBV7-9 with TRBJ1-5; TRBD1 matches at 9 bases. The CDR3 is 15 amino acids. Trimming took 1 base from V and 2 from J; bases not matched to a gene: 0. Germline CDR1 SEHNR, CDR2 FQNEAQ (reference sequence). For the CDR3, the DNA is TGTGCCAGCAGCTTAGGGACAGGGGGCAATCAGCCCCAGCATTTT. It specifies CASSLGTGGNQPQHF. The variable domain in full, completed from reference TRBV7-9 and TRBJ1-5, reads DTGVSQNPRHKITKRGQNVTFRCDPISEHNRLYWYRQTLGQGPEFLTYFQNEAQLEKSRLLSDRFSAERPKGSFSTLEIQRTEQGDSAMYLCASSLGTGGNQPQHFGDGTRLSIL.

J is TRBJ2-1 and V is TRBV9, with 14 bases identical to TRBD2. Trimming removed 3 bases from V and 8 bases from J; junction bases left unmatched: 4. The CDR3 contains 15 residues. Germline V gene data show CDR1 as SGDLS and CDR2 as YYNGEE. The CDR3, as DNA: TGTGCCAGCAGCGAGGGGACTAGCGGGAGCTATGAGCAGTTCTTC. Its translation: CASSEGTSGSYEQFF.

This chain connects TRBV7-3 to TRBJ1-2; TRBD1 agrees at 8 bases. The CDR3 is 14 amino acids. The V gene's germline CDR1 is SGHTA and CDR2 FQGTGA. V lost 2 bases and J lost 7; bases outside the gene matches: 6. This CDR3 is CASSLDRGYSGYTF. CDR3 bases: TGTGCCAGCAGCTTAGACAGGGGATACTCTGGCTACACCTTC.

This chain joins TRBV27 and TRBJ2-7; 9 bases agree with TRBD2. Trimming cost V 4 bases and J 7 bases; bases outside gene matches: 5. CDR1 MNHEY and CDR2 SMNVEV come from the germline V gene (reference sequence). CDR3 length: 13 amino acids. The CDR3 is CASSWREGGEQYF. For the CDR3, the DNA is TGTGCCAGCAGTTGGCGGGAGGGTGGGGAGCAGTACTTC.

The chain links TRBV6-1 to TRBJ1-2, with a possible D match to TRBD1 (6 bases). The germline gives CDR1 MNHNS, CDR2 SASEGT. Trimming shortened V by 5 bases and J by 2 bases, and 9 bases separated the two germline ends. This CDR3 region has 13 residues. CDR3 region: CASSQTGNYGYTF. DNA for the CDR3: TGTGCCAGCAGTCAAACAGGGAACTATGGCTACACCTTC.

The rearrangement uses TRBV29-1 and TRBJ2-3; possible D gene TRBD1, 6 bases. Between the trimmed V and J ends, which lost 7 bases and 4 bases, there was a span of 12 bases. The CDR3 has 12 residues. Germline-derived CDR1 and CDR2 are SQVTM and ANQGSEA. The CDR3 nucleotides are TGCAGCGGCCGACAGGTGGCAGATACGCAGTATTTT. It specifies CSGRQVADTQYF.

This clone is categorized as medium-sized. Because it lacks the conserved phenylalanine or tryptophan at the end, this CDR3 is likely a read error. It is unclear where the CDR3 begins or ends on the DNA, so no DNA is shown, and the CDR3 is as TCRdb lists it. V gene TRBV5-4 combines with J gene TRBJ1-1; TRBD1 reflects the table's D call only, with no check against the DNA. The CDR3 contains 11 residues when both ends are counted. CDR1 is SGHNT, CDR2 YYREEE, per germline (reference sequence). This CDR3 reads CASSVGTGDSK.

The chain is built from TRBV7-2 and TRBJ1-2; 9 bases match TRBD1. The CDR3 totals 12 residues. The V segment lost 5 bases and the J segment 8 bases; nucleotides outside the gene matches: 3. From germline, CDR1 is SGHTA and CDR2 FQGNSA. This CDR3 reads CASSRDREGYTF. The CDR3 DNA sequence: TGTGCCAGCAGCCGGGACAGGGAGGGCTACACCTTC.

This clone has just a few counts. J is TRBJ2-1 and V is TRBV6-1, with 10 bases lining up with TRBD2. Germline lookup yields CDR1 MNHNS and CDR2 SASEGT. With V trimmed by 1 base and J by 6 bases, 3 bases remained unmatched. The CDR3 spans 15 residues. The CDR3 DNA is TGTGCCAGCAGTGAAGATCTAGCGGGAGCCAATGAGCAGTTCTTC. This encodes CASSEDLAGANEQFF.

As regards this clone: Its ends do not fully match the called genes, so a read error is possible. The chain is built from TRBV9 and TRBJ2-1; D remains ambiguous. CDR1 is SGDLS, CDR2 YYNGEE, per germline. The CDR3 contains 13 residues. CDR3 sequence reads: CASSVARSDEQLF. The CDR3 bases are TGTGCCAGCAGCGTAGCTAGGAGTGATGAGCAGCTCTTC. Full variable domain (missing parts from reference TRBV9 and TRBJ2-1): DSGVTQTPKHLITATGQRVTLRCSPRSGDLSVYWYQQSLDQGLQFLIQYYNGEERAKGNILERFSAQQFPDLHSELNLSSLELGDSALYFCASSVARSDEQLFGPGTRLTVL.

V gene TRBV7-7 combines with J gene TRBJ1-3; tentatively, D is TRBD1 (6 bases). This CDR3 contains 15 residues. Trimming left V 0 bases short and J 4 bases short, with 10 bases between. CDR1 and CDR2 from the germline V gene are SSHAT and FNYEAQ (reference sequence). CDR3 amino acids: CASSLAPGVGNTIYF. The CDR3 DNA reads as TGTGCCAGCAGCTTAGCACCAGGGGTCGGAAACACCATATATTTT.

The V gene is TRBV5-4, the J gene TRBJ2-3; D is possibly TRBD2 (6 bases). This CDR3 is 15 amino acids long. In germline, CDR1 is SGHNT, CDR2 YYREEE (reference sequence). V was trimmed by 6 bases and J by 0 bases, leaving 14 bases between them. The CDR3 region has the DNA TGTGCCAGCACCCTTAGCGGACCTAGCACAGATACGCAGTATTTT. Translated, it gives CASTLSGPSTDTQYF.

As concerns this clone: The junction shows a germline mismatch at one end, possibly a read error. The CDR3 nucleotides are TGTTCCAGCAGCCCATCCACAGATACGCAGTATTTT. This gives the protein CSSSPSTDTQYF. This chain links TRBV7-9 with TRBJ2-3, with D unclear. The CDR3 runs 12 residues. Germline V lookup: CDR1 SEHNR, CDR2 FQNEAQ (reference sequence).

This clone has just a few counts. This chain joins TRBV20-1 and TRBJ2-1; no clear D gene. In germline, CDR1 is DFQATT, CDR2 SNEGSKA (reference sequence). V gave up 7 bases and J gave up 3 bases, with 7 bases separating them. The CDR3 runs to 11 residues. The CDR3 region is CSGAHYNEQFF. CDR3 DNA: TGCAGTGGCGCTCACTACAATGAGCAGTTCTTC.

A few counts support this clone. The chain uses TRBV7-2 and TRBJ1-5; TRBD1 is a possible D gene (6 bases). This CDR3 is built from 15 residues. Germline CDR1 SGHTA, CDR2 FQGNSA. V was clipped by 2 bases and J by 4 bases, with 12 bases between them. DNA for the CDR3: TGTGCCAGCAGCTTATTCGACAGGATGAATCAGCCCCAGCATTTT. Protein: CASSLFDRMNQPQHF.

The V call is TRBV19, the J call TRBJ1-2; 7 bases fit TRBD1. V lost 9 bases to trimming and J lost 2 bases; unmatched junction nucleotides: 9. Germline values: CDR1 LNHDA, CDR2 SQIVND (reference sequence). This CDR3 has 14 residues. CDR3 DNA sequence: TGTGCCAGCCGACAGGGAACCACCAACTATGGCTACACCTTC. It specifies CASRQGTTNYGYTF.